This T cell receptor (beta chain) was sequenced during a study of T cells in Graves' hyperthyroidism and ophthalmopathy. Study-level points and caveats: Blood also showed most of the thyroid clonotypes that were expanded above 0.001.

This CDR3 comprises 14 residues. V was cut by 6 bases and J by 3 bases, with 12 bases left in between. TCR beta CDR3 regions were amplified from RNA. A first-round RT-PCR of the TCR CDR3 used the HTBI primer set. TCRdb called the multiplex PCR reads again in MiXCR, with one record for every CDR3 protein. The repertoire holds around 280,000 distinct CDR3 sequences, with roughly 13% as singletons. This clonotype was observed many times. Its antigen is unidentified. This TCR derives from a woman between 40 and 55 years old with Graves' hyperthyroidism. The material sequenced was blood. V gene TRBV12-3 or TRBV12-4 combines with J gene TRBJ1-5; D might be TRBD1 (5 bases). The CDR3 loop is CASSAARANQPQHF. The CDR3 nucleotides read TGTGCCAGCAGCGCGGCCAGGGCCAATCAGCCCCAGCATTTT.